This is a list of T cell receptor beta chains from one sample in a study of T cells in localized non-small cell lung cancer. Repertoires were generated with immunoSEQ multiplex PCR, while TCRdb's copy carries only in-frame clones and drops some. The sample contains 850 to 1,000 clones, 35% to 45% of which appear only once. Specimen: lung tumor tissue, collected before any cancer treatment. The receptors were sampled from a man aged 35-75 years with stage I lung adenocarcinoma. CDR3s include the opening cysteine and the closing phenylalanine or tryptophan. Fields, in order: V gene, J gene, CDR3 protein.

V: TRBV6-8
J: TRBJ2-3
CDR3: CASSAGGGTDTQYF

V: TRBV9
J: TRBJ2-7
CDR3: CASTRQGQRIYEQYF

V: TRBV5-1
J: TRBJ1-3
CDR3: CASSRTGERNTIYF

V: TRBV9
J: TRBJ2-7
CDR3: CASTWGQGLRYEQYF

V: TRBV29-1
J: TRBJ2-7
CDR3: CSVVSIAAHYEQYF

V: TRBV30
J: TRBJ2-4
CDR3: CAWSETSHKNIQYF

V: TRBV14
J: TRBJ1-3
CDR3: CASSQVHTGNTIYF

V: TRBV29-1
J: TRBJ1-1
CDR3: CSVDRGPITEAFF

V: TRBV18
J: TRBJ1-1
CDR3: CASSKTGETEAFF

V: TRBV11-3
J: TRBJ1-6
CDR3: CASSFNSYNSPLHF

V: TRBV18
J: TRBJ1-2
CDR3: CASSEIHNYGYTF

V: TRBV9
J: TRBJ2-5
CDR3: CASSLGPQETQYF

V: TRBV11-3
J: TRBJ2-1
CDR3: CASSLPPGLAGNEQFF

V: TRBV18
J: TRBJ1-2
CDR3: CASSPPGTGDYGYTF

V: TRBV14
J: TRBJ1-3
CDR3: CASSSRVYGNTIYF

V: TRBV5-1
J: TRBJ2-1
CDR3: CASSQSPGTGGYNEQFF

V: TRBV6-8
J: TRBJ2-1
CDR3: CASSPGTGRVQFF

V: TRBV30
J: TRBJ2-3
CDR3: CAWSRTSGTDTQYF

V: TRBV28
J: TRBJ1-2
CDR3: CASSSVDGGAWGYTF

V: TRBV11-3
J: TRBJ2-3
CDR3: CASSLVAGGSTDTQYF

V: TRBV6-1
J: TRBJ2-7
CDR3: CASSEAETGGYEQYF

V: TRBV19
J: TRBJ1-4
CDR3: CASSSPGLDEKLFF

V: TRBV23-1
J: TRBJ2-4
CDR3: CASSQSNGGGAVKNIQYF

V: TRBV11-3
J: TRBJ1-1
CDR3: CASSSDLSYTEAFF

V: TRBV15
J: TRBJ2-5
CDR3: CATSRDARGRGETQYF

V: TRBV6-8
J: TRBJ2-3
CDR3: CASRLGQITDTQYF

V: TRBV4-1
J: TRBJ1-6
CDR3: CASSQEGGYNSPLHF

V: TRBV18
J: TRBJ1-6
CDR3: CASRDMRAPLHF

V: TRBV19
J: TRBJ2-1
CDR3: CASSIDFLREQFF

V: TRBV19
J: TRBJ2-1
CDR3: CASTPRGIAEGSSYNEQFF

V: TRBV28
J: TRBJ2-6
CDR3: CASREISGRVANVLTF

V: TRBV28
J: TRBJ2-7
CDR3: CASSLLAAEQYF

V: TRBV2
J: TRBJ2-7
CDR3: CASSEIKWHEQYF

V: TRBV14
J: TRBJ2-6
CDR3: CASSRDGTGANVLTF

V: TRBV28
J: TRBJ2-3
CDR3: CASSLAGQGTQYF

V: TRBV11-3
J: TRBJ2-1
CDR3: CASSLGGTMFYNEQFF

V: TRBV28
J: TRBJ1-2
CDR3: CASSFLDRVGGQYGYTF

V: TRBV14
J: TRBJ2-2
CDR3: CASSHQTGLNTGELFF

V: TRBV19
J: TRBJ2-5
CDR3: CASSMGTSGQETQYF

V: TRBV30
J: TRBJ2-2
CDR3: CAWRTLAANTGELFF

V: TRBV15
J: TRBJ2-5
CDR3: CATSRDPGAQETQYF

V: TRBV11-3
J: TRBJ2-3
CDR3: CASSLEGSTDTQYF

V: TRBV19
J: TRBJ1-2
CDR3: CASSATGVDGYTF

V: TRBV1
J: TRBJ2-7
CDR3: CASSQGGYFAYEQYF